Here is one T cell receptor beta chain with its context. Its antigen is unidentified. TCRdb's copy holds only in-frame clones and misses some; the assay was immunoSEQ multiplex PCR. Of 40,000 to 55,000 clones detected, 90% to 95% appear once; the ten largest clones hold almost 25%. Sampled blood was obtained at baseline, cycle 4 day 1, and cycle 7 day 1. The sample is drawn from a study of OX40 agonist ivuxolimab in advanced cancers. Study-level background: With ivuxolimab, an agonistic anti-OX40 (CD134) antibody, patients were treated. The study, taken as a whole, reports: Antigen specificity of clonally expanded peripheral T cells was not established.

This CDR3 contains 17 residues. Germline values: CDR1 SGHAT, CDR2 FQNNGV. Trimming took 5 bases from V and 6 from J; bases not matched to a gene: 11. Sample: CD4+ or CD8+ T cells sorted from blood, taken in a trial of the OX40 agonist ivuxolimab. This rearrangement joins TRBV11-2 to TRBJ2-3; 13 positions agree with TRBD2. The source is an adult with an advanced solid tumor such as melanoma, head and neck, liver or kidney cancer. The CDR3 nucleotides are TGTGCCAGCAGCGGTTCCGGGACTAGCGGGACTCATGATACGCAGTATTTT. This gives the protein CASSGSGTSGTHDTQYF. Drawing the rest from reference TRBV11-2 and TRBJ2-3, the complete variable domain is EAGVAQSPRYKIIEKRQSVAFWCNPISGHATLYWYQQILGQGPKLLIQFQNNGVVDDSQLPKDRFSAERLKGVDSTLKIQPAKLEDSAVYLCASSGSGTSGTHDTQYFGPGTRLTVL.